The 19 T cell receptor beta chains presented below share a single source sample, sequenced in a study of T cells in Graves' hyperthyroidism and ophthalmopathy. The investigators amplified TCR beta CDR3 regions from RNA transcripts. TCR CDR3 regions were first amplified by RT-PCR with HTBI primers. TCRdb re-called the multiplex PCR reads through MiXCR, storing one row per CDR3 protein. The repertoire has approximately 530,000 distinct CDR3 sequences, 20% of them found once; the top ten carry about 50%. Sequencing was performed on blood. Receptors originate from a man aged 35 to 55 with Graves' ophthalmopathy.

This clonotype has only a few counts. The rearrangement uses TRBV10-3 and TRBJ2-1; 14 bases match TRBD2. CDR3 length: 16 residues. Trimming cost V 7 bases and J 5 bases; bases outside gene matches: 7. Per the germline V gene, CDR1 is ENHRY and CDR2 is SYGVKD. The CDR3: CAIKAGLAGVNNEQFF. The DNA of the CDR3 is TGTGCCATCAAAGCGGGACTAGCGGGAGTCAACAATGAGCAGTTCTTC.

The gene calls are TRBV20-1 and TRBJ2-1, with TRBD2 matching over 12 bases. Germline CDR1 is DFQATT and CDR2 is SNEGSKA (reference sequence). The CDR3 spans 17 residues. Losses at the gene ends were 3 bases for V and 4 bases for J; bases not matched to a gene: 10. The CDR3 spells CSASPVGLAGSYNEQFF. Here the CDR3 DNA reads TGCAGTGCTAGCCCAGTCGGACTAGCGGGGTCTTACAATGAGCAGTTCTTC.

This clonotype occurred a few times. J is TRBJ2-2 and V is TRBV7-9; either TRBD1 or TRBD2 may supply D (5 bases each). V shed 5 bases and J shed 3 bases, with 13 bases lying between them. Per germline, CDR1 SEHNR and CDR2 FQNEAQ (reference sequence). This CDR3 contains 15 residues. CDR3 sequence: CASSQRGTDTGELFF. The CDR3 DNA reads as TGTGCCAGCAGCCAAAGAGGGACGGACACCGGGGAGCTGTTTTTT. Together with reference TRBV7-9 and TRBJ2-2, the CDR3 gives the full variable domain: DTGVSQNPRHKITKRGQNVTFRCDPISEHNRLYWYRQTLGQGPEFLTYFQNEAQLEKSRLLSDRFSAERPKGSFSTLEIQRTEQGDSAMYLCASSQRGTDTGELFFGEGSRLTVL.

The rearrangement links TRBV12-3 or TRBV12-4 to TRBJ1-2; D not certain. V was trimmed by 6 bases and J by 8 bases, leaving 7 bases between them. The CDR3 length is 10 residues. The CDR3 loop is CASRRRGYTF. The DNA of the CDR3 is TGTGCCAGCAGAAGGAGGGGCTACACCTTC.

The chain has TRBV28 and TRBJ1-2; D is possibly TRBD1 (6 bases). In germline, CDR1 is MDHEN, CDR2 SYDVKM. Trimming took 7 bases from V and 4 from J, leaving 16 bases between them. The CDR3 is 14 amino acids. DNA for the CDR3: TGTGCCAGCAACCTGGGGACATTTGGCTATGGCTACACCTTC. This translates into CASNLGTFGYGYTF.

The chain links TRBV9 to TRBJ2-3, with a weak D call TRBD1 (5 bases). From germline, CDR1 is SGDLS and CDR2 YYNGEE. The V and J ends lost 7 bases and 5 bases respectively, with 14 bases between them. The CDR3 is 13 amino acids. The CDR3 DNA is TGTGCCAGCTCGGACACCCTGGGAGATACGCAGTATTTT. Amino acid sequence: CASSDTLGDTQYF.

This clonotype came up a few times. CDR3 bases: TGCAGCGTTGCGCCCCAGGCCCACAATGAGCAGTTCTTC. It codes for CSVAPQAHNEQFF. The chain recombines TRBV29-1 with TRBJ2-1, with no clear D. Germline V lookup: CDR1 SQVTM, CDR2 ANQGSEA. The CDR3 is 13 amino acids. V shed 4 bases and J shed 5 bases, with 12 bases lying between them.

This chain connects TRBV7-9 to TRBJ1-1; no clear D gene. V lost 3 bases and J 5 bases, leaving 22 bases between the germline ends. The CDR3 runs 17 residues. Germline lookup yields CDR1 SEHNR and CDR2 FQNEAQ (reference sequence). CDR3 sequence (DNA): TGTGCCAGCAGCTTGGCGCGAGGTTGGGAGACTTTAACTGAAGCTTTCTTT. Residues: CASSLARGWETLTEAFF.

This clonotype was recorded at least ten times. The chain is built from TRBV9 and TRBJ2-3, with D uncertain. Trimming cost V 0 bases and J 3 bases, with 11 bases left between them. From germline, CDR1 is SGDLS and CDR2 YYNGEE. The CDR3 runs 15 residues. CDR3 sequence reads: CASSVDAVETDTQYF. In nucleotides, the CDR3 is TGTGCCAGCAGCGTAGATGCGGTAGAAACAGATACGCAGTATTTT.

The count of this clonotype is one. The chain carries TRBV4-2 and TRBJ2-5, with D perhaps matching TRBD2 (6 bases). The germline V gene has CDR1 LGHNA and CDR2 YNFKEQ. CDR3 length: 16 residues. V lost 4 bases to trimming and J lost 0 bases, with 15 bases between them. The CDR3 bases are TGTGCCAGCAGCCCGAGAGGCGGGACGTACCAAGAGACCCAGTACTTC. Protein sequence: CASSPRGGTYQETQYF.

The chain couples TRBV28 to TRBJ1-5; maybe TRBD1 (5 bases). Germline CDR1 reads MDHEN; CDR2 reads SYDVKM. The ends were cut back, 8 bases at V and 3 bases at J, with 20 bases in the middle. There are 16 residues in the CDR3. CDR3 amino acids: CASVPGLVGVNQPQHF. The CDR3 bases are TGTGCCAGCGTGCCGGGGCTAGTGGGTGTCAATCAGCCCCAGCATTTT.

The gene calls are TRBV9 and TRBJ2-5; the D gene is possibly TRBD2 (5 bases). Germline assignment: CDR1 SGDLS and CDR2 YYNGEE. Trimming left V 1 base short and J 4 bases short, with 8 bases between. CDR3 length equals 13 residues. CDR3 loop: CASSVFEGETQYF. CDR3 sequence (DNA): TGTGCCAGCAGCGTATTTGAGGGAGAGACCCAGTACTTC.

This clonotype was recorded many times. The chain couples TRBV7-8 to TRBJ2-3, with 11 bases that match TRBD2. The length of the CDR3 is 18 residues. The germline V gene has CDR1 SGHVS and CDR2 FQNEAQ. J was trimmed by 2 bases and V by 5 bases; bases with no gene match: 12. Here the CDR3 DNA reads TGTGCCAGCAGCCCCCGACTAGCGGGGCCGACTACCACAGATACGCAGTATTTT. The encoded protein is CASSPRLAGPTTTDTQYF.

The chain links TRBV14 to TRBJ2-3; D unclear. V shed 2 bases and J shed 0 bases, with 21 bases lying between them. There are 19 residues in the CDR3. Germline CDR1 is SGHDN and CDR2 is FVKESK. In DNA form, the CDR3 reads TGTGCCAGCAGCCAACGATCCGGGCTCATGTTAACTAGCACAGATACGCAGTATTTT. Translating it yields CASSQRSGLMLTSTDTQYF.

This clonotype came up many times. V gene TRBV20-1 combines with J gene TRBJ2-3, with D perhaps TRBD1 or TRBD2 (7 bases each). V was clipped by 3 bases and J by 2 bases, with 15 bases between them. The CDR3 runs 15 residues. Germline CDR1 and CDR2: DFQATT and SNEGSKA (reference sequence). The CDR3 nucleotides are TGCAGTGCTAGCCCGACAGGGAGGGACACAGATACGCAGTATTTT. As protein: CSASPTGRDTDTQYF.

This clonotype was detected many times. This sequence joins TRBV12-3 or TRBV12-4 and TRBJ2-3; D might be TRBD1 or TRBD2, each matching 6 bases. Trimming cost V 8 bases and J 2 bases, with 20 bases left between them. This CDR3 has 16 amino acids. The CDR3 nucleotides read TGTGCCAGCTTACCGACGGGGGCGGGCCACACAGATACGCAGTATTTT. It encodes CASLPTGAGHTDTQYF.

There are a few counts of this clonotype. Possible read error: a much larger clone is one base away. The CDR3 loop is CASTRGYEQYF. For the CDR3, the DNA is TGTGCCAGCACTCGGGGTTACGAGCAGTACTTC. The chain couples TRBV6-1 to TRBJ2-7, with D perhaps matching TRBD2 (5 bases). The CDR3 sequence is 11 residues long. Germline V gene lookup returns CDR1 MNHNS and CDR2 SASEGT. The ends were cut back, 7 bases at V and 4 bases at J, with 8 bases in the middle.

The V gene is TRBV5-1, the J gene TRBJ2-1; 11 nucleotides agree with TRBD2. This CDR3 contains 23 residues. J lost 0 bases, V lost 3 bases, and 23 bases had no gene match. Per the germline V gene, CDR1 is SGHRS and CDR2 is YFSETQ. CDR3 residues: CASSSGLLTPGLAAGSSYNEQFF. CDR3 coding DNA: TGCGCCAGCAGCTCGGGTTTACTAACTCCGGGACTAGCGGCCGGCAGCTCCTACAATGAGCAGTTCTTC.

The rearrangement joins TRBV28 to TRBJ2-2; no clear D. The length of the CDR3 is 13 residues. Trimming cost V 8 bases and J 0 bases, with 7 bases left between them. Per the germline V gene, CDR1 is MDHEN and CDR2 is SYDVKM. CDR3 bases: TGTGCCAGCGCATCACCGAACACCGGGGAGCTGTTTTTT. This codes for CASASPNTGELFF.